This TCR beta chain was sequenced during a study of blood T cell repertoires in COVID-19. This CDR3 has 14 residues. Germline lookup yields CDR1 SQVTM and CDR2 ANQGSEA. Germline trimming cut 7 bases from V and 1 base from J; bases unmatched to any gene: 8. Data came from immunoSEQ multiplex PCR; TCRdb stores just in-frame clones and leaves some out. The data contain about 36,000 clones, around four fifths of them singletons. The sequence derives from a man aged 50-59 years with active COVID-19. The sample taken for sequencing was peripheral blood. V gene TRBV29-1 combines with J gene TRBJ2-3, with 7 positions matching TRBD1. The CDR3 region is CSAKGGAGTDTQYF. The CDR3 region has the DNA TGCAGCGCTAAAGGGGGCGCAGGCACAGATACGCAGTATTTT.